What follows are 29 T cell receptor beta chains derived from one specimen sequenced in a study of T cell responses to AZD1222 COVID-19 vaccine. Clones were sequenced by immunoSEQ multiplex PCR, and TCRdb holds only the in-frame ones, with some missing. Altogether approximately 130,000 clones are present, more than 85% being singletons, with the ten largest covering roughly 0.87%. The sample was peripheral blood, taken on day 0 of AZD1222 vaccination. The receptors come from an adult in good health.

The chain recombines TRBV3-1 (or the pseudogene TRBV3-2) with TRBJ2-3, with 10 positions matching TRBD2. V dropped 4 bases and J dropped 6; count of bases not matched to a gene: 7. This CDR3 contains 15 residues. Germline V gene data show CDR1 as LGHDT and CDR2 as YNNKEL (reference sequence). CDR3 in amino acids: CASSPTSGFGDTQYF. CDR3 bases: TGTGCCAGCAGCCCGACTAGCGGGTTTGGGGATACGCAGTATTTT.

The CDR3 reads CASSLAGQGDKYF. The CDR3 region has the DNA TGTGCCAGCAGCTTAGCGGGTCAGGGAGATAAGTACTTC. The genes are TRBV7-9 and TRBJ2-5; D might be TRBD1 or TRBD2, each matching 5 bases. Trimming cost V 0 bases and J 12 bases, with 14 bases left between them. Germline CDR1 SEHNR, CDR2 FQNEAQ (reference sequence). The CDR3 sequence is 13 residues long.

This clone was observed a single time. The gene calls are TRBV6-1 and TRBJ2-7; D not certain. Trimming shortened V by 2 bases and J by 6 bases, and 2 bases separated the two germline ends. The CDR3 consists of 10 residues. The germline V gene has CDR1 MNHNS and CDR2 SASEGT. CDR3 nucleotides: TGTGCCAGCAGTGAAATCGAGCAGTACTTC. As protein: CASSEIEQYF.

This chain connects TRBV3-1 (or the pseudogene TRBV3-2) to TRBJ2-7, with 9 bases matching TRBD2. The CDR3 extends over 15 amino acids. Germline values: CDR1 LGHDT, CDR2 YNNKEL (reference sequence). With 4 bases clipped from V and 0 bases from J, the junction kept 4 bases outside the gene matches. This CDR3 is CASSRGAGGSYEQYF. The CDR3 region has the DNA TGTGCCAGCAGCCGGGGAGCGGGGGGCTCCTACGAGCAGTACTTC.

This CDR3 is CASSLPGQQQTEAFF. The CDR3 DNA follows: TGTGCCAGCAGTCTTCCTGGACAGCAACAAACTGAAGCTTTCTTT. This chain joins TRBV5-4 and TRBJ1-1; a weak D match, TRBD1 (6 bases). The CDR3 runs to 15 residues. Trimming pared 5 bases from V and 5 bases from J, leaving 19 bases between. Germline loops: CDR1 SGHNT, CDR2 YYREEE (reference sequence).

This chain joins TRBV7-6 and TRBJ1-5; D is undetermined. V lost 0 bases and J 9 bases, leaving 9 bases between the germline ends. The CDR3 extends over 13 amino acids. Germline assignment: CDR1 SGHVS and CDR2 FNYEAQ. The CDR3 loop reads CASSLAVTWPQHF. Written as DNA, the CDR3 is TGTGCCAGCAGCTTAGCTGTTACGTGGCCCCAGCATTTT.

This clone came up once. The chain has TRBV6-5 and TRBJ1-2; 9 nucleotides agree with TRBD1. The CDR3 is 16 amino acids. V trimming: 2 bases; J trimming: 5 bases; junction bases outside the gene matches: 9. Germline values: CDR1 MNHEY, CDR2 SVGAGI. CDR3 residues: CASSYPQGAIRYGYTF. The CDR3, as DNA: TGTGCCAGCAGTTACCCACAGGGGGCAATTAGGTATGGCTACACCTTC.

CDR3 sequence (DNA): TGTGCCAGCAGCTTATCGGCGAACACTGAAGCTTTCTTT. It specifies CASSLSANTEAFF. The chain is built from TRBV11-2 and TRBJ1-1, with unresolved D. Germline V gene sequence: CDR1 SGHAT, CDR2 FQNNGV. This CDR3 has 13 residues. Trimming shortened V by 2 bases and J by 1 base, and 5 bases separated the two germline ends. The whole variable domain, remainder taken from reference TRBV11-2 and TRBJ1-1, is EAGVAQSPRYKIIEKRQSVAFWCNPISGHATLYWYQQILGQGPKLLIQFQNNGVVDDSQLPKDRFSAERLKGVDSTLKIQPAKLEDSAVYLCASSLSANTEAFFGQGTRLTVV.

The chain is built from TRBV2 and TRBJ1-1; 10 bases fit TRBD1. Germline CDR1 reads SNHLY; CDR2 reads FYNNEI. V gave up 8 bases and J gave up 4 bases; unmatched junction bases: 4. The CDR3 length is 13 residues. The CDR3 nucleotides are TGTGCCAGCTGCGGACAGGGGGTCACTGAAGCTTTCTTT. Its protein is CASCGQGVTEAFF.

A word on this clone: Other DNA sequences in the sample encode the same CDR3. In DNA form, the CDR3 reads TGTGCCAGCAGCCCGGGAGGATCCACTGAAGCTTTCTTT. Its translation: CASSPGGSTEAFF. This chain joins TRBV7-9 and TRBJ1-1; no reliable D call. CDR3 length equals 13 residues. Germline V gene lookup returns CDR1 SEHNR and CDR2 FQNEAQ (reference sequence). V was clipped by 5 bases and J by 4 bases, with 11 bases between them. The complete variable domain, with remaining parts taken from reference TRBV7-9 and TRBJ1-1, reads DTGVSQNPRHKITKRGQNVTFRCDPISEHNRLYWYRQTLGQGPEFLTYFQNEAQLEKSRLLSDRFSAERPKGSFSTLEIQRTEQGDSAMYLCASSPGGSTEAFFGQGTRLTVV.

This clone was observed a single time. The chain is built from TRBV7-3 and TRBJ1-1; D not certain. CDR1 and CDR2 from the germline V gene are SGHTA and FQGTGA. V was trimmed by 7 bases and J by 1 base, leaving 10 bases between them. The CDR3 has 13 residues. Here the CDR3 DNA reads TGTGCCAGCACCCACCCCGGGAACACTGAAGCTTTCTTT. It is translated as CASTHPGNTEAFF.

The chain links TRBV30 to TRBJ2-7; no definite D call. With 3 bases removed from V and 0 bases from J, the gap between germline ends came to 12 bases. Germline V gene lookup returns CDR1 GTSNPN and CDR2 SVGIG (reference sequence). The CDR3 covers 14 residues. Here the CDR3 reads CAWRPDFHSYEQYF. The CDR3 DNA reads TGTGCCTGGAGACCAGACTTCCACTCCTACGAGCAGTACTTC.

This chain uses TRBV19 with TRBJ1-1, with unresolved D. The CDR3 has 17 amino acids. V lost 3 bases, J lost 1 base, and 18 bases lay in between. Germline CDR1 is LNHDA and CDR2 is SQIVND (reference sequence). The CDR3 reads CASSIGVRGIGNTEAFF. The CDR3 DNA reads as TGTGCCAGTAGTATCGGGGTAAGAGGGATAGGGAACACTGAAGCTTTCTTT. Full variable domain (remainder filled in from reference TRBV19 and TRBJ1-1): DGGITQSPKYLFRKEGQNVTLSCEQNLNHDAMYWYRQDPGQGLRLIYYSQIVNDFQKGDIAEGYSVSREKKESFPLTVTSAQKNPTAFYLCASSIGVRGIGNTEAFFGQGTRLTVV.

V and J are TRBV3-1 (or the pseudogene TRBV3-2) and TRBJ2-6; TRBD1 aligns across 8 bases. Germline V CDR1 and CDR2: LGHDT, YNNKEL (reference sequence). After removal of 2 bases from V and 2 bases from J, the junction contained 14 bases not matched to a gene. The CDR3 is 20 residues long. The DNA for the CDR3 is TGTGCCAGCAGCCAAAGTACCGGGACAGGAGTCTTTACTGGGGCCAACGTCCTGACTTTC. This gives the protein CASSQSTGTGVFTGANVLTF.

This chain uses TRBV20-1 with TRBJ1-2; D unresolved. The CDR3 extends over 10 amino acids. V was shortened by 7 bases and J by 5 bases, with 8 bases between the two germline ends. Germline V gives CDR1 DFQATT, CDR2 SNEGSKA (reference sequence). The CDR3 nucleotides are TGCAGTGTTCCGGGATATGGCTACACCTTC. Its protein product is CSVPGYGYTF.

J is TRBJ2-2 and V is TRBV6-5; D remains ambiguous. CDR1 and CDR2 (germline): MNHEY, SVGAGI. CDR3 size: 13 residues. V was shortened by 6 bases and J by 6 bases, with 11 bases between the two germline ends. The CDR3 loop is CASRRSGPGELFF. As DNA, the CDR3 is TGTGCCAGCAGGAGGTCGGGCCCCGGGGAGCTGTTTTTT.

The chain couples TRBV19 to TRBJ2-3, with TRBD1 as a possible D gene (5 bases). The ends were cut back, 6 bases at V and 0 bases at J, with 16 bases in the middle. Per germline, CDR1 LNHDA and CDR2 SQIVND (reference sequence). The CDR3 has 16 residues. The CDR3, as DNA: TGTGCCAGTAGCGCCGGAACAGGTCCTAGCACAGATACGCAGTATTTT. Protein: CASSAGTGPSTDTQYF.

This sequence joins TRBV7-6 and TRBJ1-3, with a weak D call TRBD1 (6 bases). V was shortened by 5 bases and J by 0 bases, with 14 bases between the two germline ends. The germline gives CDR1 SGHVS, CDR2 FNYEAQ. This CDR3 has 16 residues. CDR3 nucleotides: TGTGCCAGCAGCGACAAAGGGGGAAGCTCTGGAAACACCATATATTTT. Its protein is CASSDKGGSSGNTIYF.

This clone has just one count. The chain joins TRBV6-5 to TRBJ2-7, with no clear D. Germline CDR1 MNHEY, CDR2 SVGAGI. The CDR3 loop spans 13 amino acids. V was clipped by 9 bases and J by 0 bases, with 12 bases between them. The CDR3 region is CASHAHSSYEQYF. The CDR3 bases are TGTGCCAGTCACGCCCACAGCTCCTACGAGCAGTACTTC.

The rearrangement joins TRBV27 to TRBJ2-7; D is uncertain. V was pared by 5 bases and J by 6 bases, with 14 bases between. The CDR3 contains 13 residues. From germline, CDR1 is MNHEY and CDR2 SMNVEV (reference sequence). This chain's CDR3 is CASSRSPWGEQYF. DNA of the CDR3: TGTGCCAGCAGTAGATCCCCGTGGGGCGAGCAGTACTTC.

The chain is built from TRBV12-3 or TRBV12-4 and TRBJ2-4, with 7 bases fitting TRBD2. V was clipped by 1 base and J by 8 bases; unmatched bases: 2. This CDR3 has 13 amino acids. The chain's CDR3 is CASSLEGRDIQYF. CDR3 in DNA: TGTGCCAGCAGTTTAGAAGGGAGGGACATTCAGTACTTC.

The sample holds one count of this clone. The chain recombines TRBV5-1 with TRBJ2-3; D remains ambiguous. This CDR3 contains 12 residues. Trimming removed 2 bases at V and 3 bases at J, with 4 bases between. CDR1 is SGHRS and CDR2 is YFSETQ in the germline V gene. CDR3 DNA sequence: TGCGCCAGCAGCTTACCTACAGATACGCAGTATTTT. Residues: CASSLPTDTQYF.

The CDR3 here is CASSGGQGVQPQHF. CDR3 nucleotide sequence: TGTGCCAGCAGTGGGGGACAGGGGGTCCAGCCCCAGCATTTT. The chain couples TRBV6-6 to TRBJ1-5; the match to TRBD1 covers 11 bases. CDR1 and CDR2 (germline): MNHNY, SVGAGI (reference sequence). Unmatched junction bases numbered 4, after V lost 5 bases and J lost 7 bases. This CDR3 comprises 14 residues.

The V gene is TRBV9, the J gene TRBJ1-2, with 8 nucleotides matching TRBD1. This CDR3 region has 16 residues. Germline V CDR1 and CDR2: SGDLS, YYNGEE. J gave up 4 bases and V 5 bases, and 13 bases lay outside the gene matches. The DNA of the CDR3 is TGTGCCAGCAGTGCCCCAGGGGGCAGGGGGCCCTATGGCTACACCTTC. Its protein is CASSAPGGRGPYGYTF.

This chain connects TRBV19 to TRBJ2-4, with TRBD2 matching over 12 bases. The junction had 16 bases not matched to a gene; V was cut back by 5 bases and J by 5 bases. Germline-derived CDR1 and CDR2 are LNHDA and SQIVND (reference sequence). CDR3 length equals 19 residues. The CDR3 here is CASSSRTSGEYSSQNIQYF. The CDR3 nucleotides read TGTGCCAGTAGTTCTCGGACTAGCGGGGAATACTCTAGCCAAAACATTCAGTACTTC.

The V and J genes are TRBV23-1 and TRBJ1-1, with 9 bases matching TRBD1. TRBV23-1 is sorted into the ORF group, with uncertain function. This CDR3 comprises 20 residues. With V trimmed by 7 bases and J by 2 bases, 23 bases remained unmatched. The DNA of the CDR3 is TGCGCCAGCACCACCCGAGCGGGACAGGGTGGGCCCCCCGATAACACTGAAGCTTTCTTT. Encoded protein: CASTTRAGQGGPPDNTEAFF.

The V call is TRBV18, the J call TRBJ1-3; D perhaps matches TRBD1 (5 bases). Per the germline V gene, CDR1 is KGHSH and CDR2 is LQKENI. The CDR3 has 17 residues. V lost 6 bases and J lost 3, with 21 bases in between. The chain's CDR3 is CASSPGAPTRRGNTIYF. The CDR3 region has the DNA TGTGCCAGCTCCCCCGGGGCCCCCACTCGTCGTGGAAACACCATATATTTT.

The rearrangement links TRBV6-1 to TRBJ1-5; no firm D call. V dropped 3 bases and J dropped 3 bases, with 12 bases sitting between them. Germline V gene lookup returns CDR1 MNHNS and CDR2 SASEGT. The CDR3 totals 15 residues. The CDR3 DNA is TGTGCCAGCAGTGATTGGCAGTACCCCAATCAGCCCCAGCATTTT. Translation: CASSDWQYPNQPQHF.

This clone was seen more than once but under ten times. The V call is TRBV27, the J call TRBJ2-1, with D perhaps matching TRBD2 (5 bases). Looked up from germline, CDR1 is MNHEY and CDR2 is SMNVEV (reference sequence). The V end was cut by 5 bases, the J end by 4 bases, with 18 bases between. CDR3 length: 16 amino acids. CDR3 sequence reads: CASSPEGSAYYNEQFF. The CDR3 DNA reads TGTGCCAGCAGTCCAGAGGGCTCAGCTTATTACAATGAGCAGTTCTTC.